This T cell receptor beta chain was captured by sequencing in a study of OX40 agonist ivuxolimab in advanced cancers. V lost 1 base and J 4 bases, leaving 6 bases between the germline ends. Germline V gene data show CDR1 as SGHDT and CDR2 as YYEEEE. The CDR3 is made up of 13 amino acids. Method: immunoSEQ multiplex PCR; TCRdb's copy keeps in-frame clones and lacks some. Of about 35,000 clones in the sample, about 92% were seen once. This sequence originates from an adult with an advanced solid tumor such as melanoma, head and neck, liver or kidney cancer. The source material was CD4+ or CD8+ T cells sorted from blood, sampled in a trial of the OX40 agonist ivuxolimab. This chain joins TRBV5-6 and TRBJ1-5; unclear D gene. This chain's CDR3 is CASSLSWNQPQHF. DNA of the CDR3: TGTGCCAGCAGCTTGAGCTGGAATCAGCCCCAGCATTTT.